These 3 T cell receptor beta chains originate from one sample sequenced in a study of blood T cell repertoires in COVID-19. Some clones are missing from TCRdb's copy, which holds only in-frame ones; the method was immunoSEQ multiplex PCR. The sample holds nearly 110,000 clones, 70% to 85% seen once. The sequencing sample was made of peripheral blood. The receptors were sampled from a woman in her sixties or seventies with acute or convalescent COVID-19.

A note on this clone: Other DNA sequences in this specimen translate into the identical CDR3. The CDR3 here is CASSQVRGQGGDGQFF. The CDR3 nucleotides are TGTGCCAGCAGCCAAGTTCGGGGACAGGGAGGGGATGGGCAGTTCTTC. The chain recombines TRBV14 with TRBJ2-1, with 9 bases matching TRBD1. Germline-derived CDR1 and CDR2 are SGHDN and FVKESK. This CDR3 contains 16 residues. With V trimmed by 1 base and J by 12 bases, 13 bases remained unmatched.

This chain connects TRBV28 to TRBJ2-7; D not resolved. The germline V and J ends were trimmed by 6 bases and 9 bases, with 18 bases remaining between them. Germline-derived CDR1 and CDR2 are MDHEN and SYDVKM. CDR3 length: 13 amino acids. The CDR3 DNA follows: TGTGCCAGCAGGCCATTACTCTCCCTTCTGCAGTACTTC. Amino acid sequence: CASRPLLSLLQYF.

This chain connects TRBV3-1 (or the pseudogene TRBV3-2) to TRBJ2-3, with TRBD1 matching 7 bases. Germline V gives CDR1 LGHDT, CDR2 YNNKEL (reference sequence). The V gene end was trimmed by 5 bases and the J gene end by 2 bases; junction bases not matched to a gene: 10. The CDR3 sequence is 16 residues long. The CDR3 sequence: CASSVRRGFNTDTQYF. CDR3 DNA sequence: TGTGCCAGCAGCGTTCGCAGGGGGTTTAACACAGATACGCAGTATTTT.